This T cell receptor beta chain was sequenced in a study of control samples from healthy donors and cancer patients. Only in-frame clones appear in the TCRdb table, and some are missing; sequencing was by immunoSEQ multiplex PCR. The data show 100,000 to 150,000 clones, more than 75% seen once. The CDR3 has 13 residues. J lost 15 bases, V lost 5 bases, and 12 bases had no gene match. V is TRBV12-3 or TRBV12-4 and J is TRBJ1-4; 7 positions agree with TRBD1. Sequencing was done on a sample of blood. The clonotype comes from a man between 18 and 29 years old in good health. The CDR3 is CASSKGQAGLVFF. CDR3 coding DNA: TGTGCCAGCAGTAAAGGACAGGCAGGTCTGGTGTTTTTT.